These 27 T cell receptor beta chains originate from one sample sequenced in a study of T cells after somatic rescue of genetic block. This table comes from immunoSEQ multiplex PCR, and its TCRdb copy is limited to in-frame clones, with some not included. The table shows more than 70,000 clones, with about 90% occurring only once. Specimen: peripheral blood mononuclear cells (PBMCs). The receptors derive from a young woman.

The chain links TRBV5-1 to TRBJ1-2; D unresolved. Germline CDR1 is SGHRS and CDR2 is YFSETQ. Deletions cut 0 bases from V and 2 bases from J, with 14 bases between. The CDR3 covers 16 residues. The CDR3 DNA reads as TGCGCCAGCAGCTTGGGAGTCCGAGCCTCCAACTATGGCTACACCTTC. Protein: CASSLGVRASNYGYTF.

Notes on this clone: Sequence at one end of the junction differs from germline and may be a read error. This rearrangement joins TRBV6-1 to TRBJ2-1; weak D call: TRBD2 (6 bases). The CDR3 runs to 12 residues. Germline CDR1 reads MNHNS; CDR2 reads SASEGT. The CDR3 region is CAGWDSHNEQFF. The CDR3 nucleotides read TGTGCCGGATGGGACTCCCACAATGAGCAGTTCTTC.

The chain couples TRBV18 to TRBJ1-1, with D perhaps TRBD1 (5 bases). Germline-derived CDR1 and CDR2 are KGHSH and LQKENI. V lost 2 bases and J lost 0, with 10 bases in between. This CDR3 has 15 amino acids. The DNA for the CDR3 is TGTGCCAGCTCACCAACGGGGGGAATGAACACTGAAGCTTTCTTT. Amino acids: CASSPTGGMNTEAFF.

V usage is TRBV5-1 and J usage is TRBJ2-2; D not resolved. The CDR3 contains 11 residues. V lost 5 bases and J lost 3, with 2 bases in between. Looked up from germline, CDR1 is SGHRS and CDR2 is YFSETQ. CDR3 protein: CASSHTGELFF. The CDR3 region has the DNA TGCGCCAGCAGTCACACCGGGGAGCTGTTTTTT.

The chain carries TRBV30 and TRBJ1-1; TRBD1 aligns across 10 bases. Germline CDR1 and CDR2: GTSNPN and SVGIG (reference sequence). The CDR3 length is 16 residues. Unmatched junction bases numbered 8, after V lost 4 bases and J lost 0 bases. CDR3 region: CAWTRDRGLLNTEAFF. CDR3 sequence (DNA): TGTGCCTGGACCCGAGACAGGGGGCTTCTGAACACTGAAGCTTTCTTT.

The chain carries TRBV4-1 and TRBJ1-1, with a weak D call TRBD1 (6 bases). From germline, CDR1 is MGHRA and CDR2 YSYEKL. V was trimmed by 3 bases and J by 5 bases, leaving 13 bases between them. The CDR3 loop spans 14 amino acids. The CDR3 reads CASSHRRGGTEAFF. The CDR3 region has the DNA TGCGCCAGCAGCCATCGCAGGGGTGGGACTGAAGCTTTCTTT.

The V gene is TRBV29-1, the J gene TRBJ2-1, with 9 bases matching TRBD1. CDR3 length: 14 amino acids. Trimming removed 3 bases from V and 7 bases from J; junction bases left unmatched: 7. Germline loops: CDR1 SQVTM, CDR2 ANQGSEA. This CDR3 reads CSVERQGDGNEQFF. The CDR3 coding sequence is TGCAGCGTTGAGCGACAGGGGGATGGGAATGAGCAGTTCTTC.

The chain recombines TRBV7-6 with TRBJ2-1, with D perhaps assigned TRBD1 or TRBD2 (5 bases each). V was pared by 2 bases and J by 2 bases, with 10 bases between. Germline loops: CDR1 SGHVS, CDR2 FNYEAQ. The CDR3 runs to 15 residues. Written as DNA, the CDR3 is TGTGCCAGCAGCTTAAGGGACGCCACCTACAATGAGCAGTTCTTC. Translation gives CASSLRDATYNEQFF.

This clone showed up just a few times. The chain couples TRBV7-9 to TRBJ1-2, with D possibly being TRBD1 (5 bases). The CDR3 is 17 residues long. Trimming took off 5 bases at V and 7 bases at J, with 26 bases between the two ends. From germline, CDR1 is SEHNR and CDR2 FQNEAQ (reference sequence). CDR3 sequence reads: CASSPPEVIGAPFGYTF. The CDR3 DNA reads as TGTGCCAGCAGCCCCCCAGAGGTGATAGGGGCACCTTTTGGCTACACCTTC.

The V and J genes are TRBV4-2 and TRBJ1-5; a possible D gene is TRBD1 (6 bases). The CDR3 is 16 residues long. V was clipped by 0 bases and J by 5 bases, with 14 bases between them. Germline CDR1 reads LGHNA; CDR2 reads YNFKEQ. The CDR3 sequence: CASSQEGAGVDQPQHF. The CDR3 DNA reads as TGTGCCAGCAGCCAAGAGGGGGCAGGGGTAGATCAGCCCCAGCATTTT.

The CDR3 region has the DNA TGTGCCAGCTCGGGGGGGCCCTACGAGCAGTACTTC. Translation gives CASSGGPYEQYF. V is TRBV2 and J is TRBJ2-7, with TRBD2 matching 8 bases. The CDR3 length is 12 residues. Germline V gives CDR1 SNHLY, CDR2 FYNNEI. V was pared by 8 bases and J by 2 bases, with 2 bases of the junction left unmatched. Supplemented by reference TRBV2 and TRBJ2-7, the full variable domain reads EPEVTQTPSHQVTQMGQEVILRCVPISNHLYFYWYRQILGQKVEFLVSFYNNEISEKSEIFDDQFSVERPDGSNFTLKIRSTKLEDSAMYFCASSGGPYEQYFGPGTRLTVT.

This rearrangement joins TRBV7-2 to TRBJ1-2; D remains ambiguous. Deletions cut 1 base from V and 5 bases from J, with 5 bases between. Germline values: CDR1 SGHTA, CDR2 FQGNSA. The CDR3 spans 12 residues. The CDR3 bases are TGTGCCAGCAGCTTAGGGGGATATGGCTACACCTTC. Its translation: CASSLGGYGYTF.

The J gene is TRBJ1-1, the V gene TRBV5-1; weak D call: TRBD1 (6 bases). Germline V gene data show CDR1 as SGHRS and CDR2 as YFSETQ. This CDR3 comprises 14 residues. V was trimmed by 4 bases and J by 6 bases, leaving 16 bases between them. CDR3 sequence: CASSPIQGPPEAFF. The CDR3 nucleotides read TGCGCCAGCAGCCCAATACAGGGACCCCCTGAAGCTTTCTTT.

V gene TRBV7-9 combines with J gene TRBJ2-7; the D gene could be TRBD1 or TRBD2 (5 bases each). Trimming cost V 0 bases and J 1 base, with 10 bases left between them. From germline, CDR1 is SEHNR and CDR2 FQNEAQ (reference sequence). This CDR3 region has 15 residues. As DNA, the CDR3 is TGTGCCAGCAGCTTAGCGGCAGGGACGTCCTACGAGCAGTACTTC. Encoded protein: CASSLAAGTSYEQYF.

The chain carries TRBV27 and TRBJ2-5; 8 bases align to TRBD2. The CDR3 spans 14 residues. Germline CDR1 is MNHEY and CDR2 is SMNVEV (reference sequence). The trim removed 1 base at V and 5 bases at J, leaving 3 bases unmatched. The CDR3 region is CASSLFAGGETQYF. The CDR3 region has the DNA TGTGCCAGCAGTTTATTTGCGGGGGGCGAGACCCAGTACTTC.

This sequence joins TRBV7-2 and TRBJ2-7; TRBD1 is a possible D gene (5 bases). Germline CDR1 reads SGHTA; CDR2 reads FQGNSA. CDR3 length: 14 residues. Trimming took off 5 bases at V and 1 base at J, with 12 bases between the two ends. The CDR3 here is CASSTGRASYEQYF. The CDR3 DNA follows: TGTGCCAGCAGCACAGGAAGGGCTTCCTACGAGCAGTACTTC.

CDR3 sequence reads: CASSFTQGATDTQYF. The CDR3 region has the DNA TGCGCCAGCAGCTTTACCCAGGGGGCCACAGATACGCAGTATTTT. V and J are TRBV5-1 and TRBJ2-3; 8 nucleotides agree with TRBD1. The CDR3 runs to 15 residues. The V and J ends lost 2 bases and 2 bases, in that order; junction bases with no gene match: 4. The germline gives CDR1 SGHRS, CDR2 YFSETQ.

J is TRBJ2-1 and V is TRBV27; 7 bases match TRBD2. The CDR3 has 15 amino acids. V shed 6 bases and J 0 bases; nucleotides not matched to a gene: 5. Per the germline V gene, CDR1 is MNHEY and CDR2 is SMNVEV (reference sequence). This chain's CDR3 is CASSFGGSSYNEQFF. The CDR3 nucleotides are TGTGCCAGCAGCTTCGGGGGGAGCTCCTACAATGAGCAGTTCTTC.

The rearrangement joins TRBV7-9 to TRBJ2-7; 10 bases are shared with TRBD1. J lost 3 bases, V lost 3 bases, and 14 bases had no gene match. Germline CDR1 SEHNR, CDR2 FQNEAQ (reference sequence). The CDR3 has 18 amino acids. The CDR3 is CASSFNDRGQIHDYEQYF. The DNA of the CDR3 is TGTGCCAGCAGCTTCAACGACAGGGGGCAAATACACGACTACGAGCAGTACTTC.

This rearrangement joins TRBV28 to TRBJ1-2; the D is unclear. CDR1 and CDR2 (germline): MDHEN, SYDVKM. With 6 bases removed from V and 8 bases from J, the gap between germline ends came to 10 bases. The CDR3 runs 11 residues. The CDR3 nucleotides read TGTGCCAGCAGAAGATTGGGGGGCTACACCTTC. Protein sequence: CASRRLGGYTF.

The chain carries TRBV25-1 and TRBJ1-2; D is unclear. Trimming shortened V by 5 bases and J by 1 base, and 11 bases separated the two germline ends. Germline-derived CDR1 and CDR2 are MGHDK and SYGVNS. This CDR3 region has 14 residues. CDR3 coding DNA: TGTGCCAGCAGTCACGCAGAAAATAACTATGGCTACACCTTC. Its translation is CASSHAENNYGYTF.

This chain connects TRBV10-1 to TRBJ2-2; tentative D call: TRBD1 (5 bases). Germline lookup yields CDR1 WNHNN and CDR2 SYGVQD (reference sequence). Trimming took off 2 bases at V and 2 bases at J, with 9 bases between the two ends. This CDR3 has 15 residues. CDR3 loop: CASSEVRTNTGELFF. CDR3 bases: TGCGCCAGCAGTGAGGTCAGGACAAACACCGGGGAGCTGTTTTTT.

J is TRBJ1-6 and V is TRBV14; 8 bases fit TRBD1. The CDR3 totals 15 residues. Germline V gene lookup returns CDR1 SGHDN and CDR2 FVKESK. Trimming cost V 1 base and J 7 bases; bases outside gene matches: 3. The CDR3 nucleotides are TGTGCCAGCAGCCAAGGATCAGGGGGCAATTCACCCCTCCACTTT. Translating it yields CASSQGSGGNSPLHF.

This sequence joins TRBV5-1 and TRBJ2-2; a weak D match, TRBD2 (6 bases). Germline V gives CDR1 SGHRS, CDR2 YFSETQ. Trimming left V 6 bases short and J 2 bases short, with 11 bases between. The CDR3 loop spans 14 amino acids. CDR3 sequence (DNA): TGCGCCAGCACCCTGGAGGGAAACACCGGGGAGCTGTTTTTT. Translating gives CASTLEGNTGELFF.

This chain uses TRBV27 with TRBJ1-2; 7 bases fit TRBD1. Germline assignment: CDR1 MNHEY and CDR2 SMNVEV (reference sequence). The CDR3 runs to 14 residues. V dropped 5 bases and J dropped 3; count of bases not matched to a gene: 6. The CDR3 DNA reads TGTGCCAGCAGTCTAACCGGGACAGACTATGGCTACACCTTC. This encodes CASSLTGTDYGYTF.

J is TRBJ1-4 and V is TRBV19, with D possibly being TRBD1 (6 bases). CDR1 is LNHDA and CDR2 is SQIVND in the germline V gene (reference sequence). The CDR3 runs 14 residues. The germline V and J ends were trimmed by 5 bases and 2 bases, with 9 bases remaining between them. The CDR3 bases are TGTGCCAGTAGTTCAGGGGTGACTAATGAAAAACTGTTTTTT. It specifies CASSSGVTNEKLFF. The variable domain in full, with the rest retrieved from reference TRBV19 and TRBJ1-4, is DGGITQSPKYLFRKEGQNVTLSCEQNLNHDAMYWYRQDPGQGLRLIYYSQIVNDFQKGDIAEGYSVSREKKESFPLTVTSAQKNPTAFYLCASSSGVTNEKLFFGSGTQLSVL.

The J gene is TRBJ1-1, the V gene TRBV10-3; TRBD1 matches 8 bases. This CDR3 is 15 amino acids long. Germline trimming cut 4 bases from V and 1 base from J; bases unmatched to any gene: 5. The V gene's germline CDR1 is ENHRY and CDR2 SYGVKD. This CDR3 is CAISATGTGNTEAFF. In nucleotides, the CDR3 is TGTGCCATCAGTGCTACCGGGACAGGGAACACTGAAGCTTTCTTT.